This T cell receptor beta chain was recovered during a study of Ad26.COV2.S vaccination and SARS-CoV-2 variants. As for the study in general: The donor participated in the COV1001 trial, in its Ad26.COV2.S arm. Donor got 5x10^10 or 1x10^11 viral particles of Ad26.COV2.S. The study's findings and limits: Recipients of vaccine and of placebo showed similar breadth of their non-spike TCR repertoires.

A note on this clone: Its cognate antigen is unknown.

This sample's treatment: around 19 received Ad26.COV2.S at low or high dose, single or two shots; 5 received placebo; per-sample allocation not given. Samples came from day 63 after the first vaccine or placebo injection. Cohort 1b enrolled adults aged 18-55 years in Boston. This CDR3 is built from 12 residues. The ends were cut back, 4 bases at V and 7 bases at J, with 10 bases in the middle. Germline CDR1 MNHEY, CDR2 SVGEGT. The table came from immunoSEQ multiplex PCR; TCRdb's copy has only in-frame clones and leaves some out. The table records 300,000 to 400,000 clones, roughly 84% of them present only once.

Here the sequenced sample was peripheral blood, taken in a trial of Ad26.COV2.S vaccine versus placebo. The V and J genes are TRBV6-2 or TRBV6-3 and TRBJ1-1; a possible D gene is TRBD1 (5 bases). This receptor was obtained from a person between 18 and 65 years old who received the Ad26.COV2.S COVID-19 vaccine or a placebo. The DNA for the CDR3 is TGTGCCAGCAGTTTATCGGGGGATGAAGCTTTCTTT. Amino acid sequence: CASSLSGDEAFF.